Listed here are 30 T cell receptor beta chains from one sample, sequenced in a study of T-cell memory formation after mild COVID-19. One entry per CDR3 protein results from TCRdb running MiXCR on the 5' RACE reads. The sample has under 550,000 distinct CDR3 sequences; around 17% are singletons. Input material: PBMCs or a T cell subset sorted from them (not recorded which). These receptors were obtained from a man between 18 and 35 years old who had mild COVID-19 (a few samples of this study predate the infection). Cell type and time point are not known.

The chain is built from TRBV2 and TRBJ1-1; no firm D call. Germline loops: CDR1 SNHLY, CDR2 FYNNEI. The V end was cut by 8 bases, the J end by 4 bases, with 11 bases between. This CDR3 contains 12 residues. This CDR3 reads CASGGFGTEAFF. CDR3 sequence (DNA): TGTGCCAGCGGTGGGTTTGGCACTGAAGCTTTCTTT.

The chain carries TRBV7-2 and TRBJ1-5; 7 bases align to TRBD1. The J segment lost 5 bases and the V segment lost 3 bases, leaving 1 base of the junction unmatched. From germline, CDR1 is SGHTA and CDR2 FQGNSA. The CDR3 is 13 amino acids. The CDR3 reads CASSFDRDQPQHF. CDR3 bases: TGTGCCAGCAGCTTCGACAGGGATCAGCCCCAGCATTTT.

This clonotype was seen a handful of times. V gene TRBV5-5 combines with J gene TRBJ1-1; maybe TRBD1 (5 bases). This CDR3 is built from 15 residues. Deletions cut 6 bases from V and 0 bases from J, with 15 bases between. CDR1 SGHKS and CDR2 YYEKEE come from the germline V gene (reference sequence). CDR3 region: CASTLNQGLNTEAFF. As DNA, the CDR3 is TGTGCCAGCACCTTAAATCAGGGACTGAACACTGAAGCTTTCTTT.

This clonotype was picked up many times. V is TRBV9 and J is TRBJ1-6, with TRBD1 identical over 8 bases. Looked up from germline, CDR1 is SGDLS and CDR2 is YYNGEE. The CDR3 runs 14 residues. The ends lost 4 bases at V and 8 bases at J; junction bases unmatched: 5. In DNA form, the CDR3 reads TGTGCCAGCAGCCCCGGACAGGGAGATTCACCCCTCCACTTT. This encodes CASSPGQGDSPLHF.

A few counts support this clonotype. The rearrangement uses TRBV5-1 and TRBJ2-1; 9 bases map to TRBD1. Trimming cost V 0 bases and J 14 bases; bases outside gene matches: 6. This CDR3 spans 13 amino acids. Germline CDR1 reads SGHRS; CDR2 reads YFSETQ. The CDR3 region is CASSLGDRVGEFF. In DNA form, the CDR3 reads TGCGCCAGCAGCTTGGGGGACAGGGTTGGTGAGTTCTTC.

This clonotype was observed a few times. This chain connects TRBV29-1 to TRBJ2-2; D possibly corresponds to TRBD1 (5 bases). The germline gives CDR1 SQVTM, CDR2 ANQGSEA. Trimming took off 3 bases at V and 4 bases at J, with 9 bases between the two ends. CDR3 length: 13 amino acids. This CDR3 reads CSVEGRSTGELFF. DNA for the CDR3: TGCAGCGTTGAGGGGCGGAGCACCGGGGAGCTGTTTTTT.

This clonotype was counted between two and nine times. The gene calls are TRBV20-1 and TRBJ1-2, with a possible D match to TRBD1 (5 bases). V shed 6 bases and J shed 2 bases, with 10 bases lying between them. Germline lookup yields CDR1 DFQATT and CDR2 SNEGSKA (reference sequence). The CDR3 totals 12 residues. CDR3 amino acids: CSATYRNYGYTF. The CDR3 nucleotides read TGCAGTGCAACCTACAGGAACTATGGCTACACCTTC.

The chain uses TRBV19 and TRBJ1-6; the D is unclear. From germline, CDR1 is LNHDA and CDR2 SQIVND (reference sequence). The CDR3 is made up of 16 amino acids. V lost 3 bases, J lost 0 bases, and 9 bases lay in between. The CDR3 nucleotides read TGTGCCAGTAGTATTGGTCGGAGCTCCTATAATTCACCCCTCCACTTT. It encodes CASSIGRSSYNSPLHF.

This clonotype has only a few counts. V and J are TRBV2 and TRBJ1-5; no clear D gene. CDR3 size: 13 residues. CDR1 SNHLY and CDR2 FYNNEI come from the germline V gene. Trimming stripped 8 bases from V and 7 bases from J, with 15 bases between. CDR3 region: CASAREGGQPQHF. For the CDR3, the DNA is TGTGCCAGCGCAAGGGAGGGCGGACAGCCCCAGCATTTT.

The chain couples TRBV6-5 to TRBJ1-4, with D perhaps matching TRBD1 (6 bases). The CDR3 runs 16 residues. The germline CDR1 and CDR2 sequences are MNHEY and SVGAGI. Trimming shortened V by 0 bases and J by 7 bases, and 15 bases separated the two germline ends. DNA for the CDR3: TGTGCCAGCAGTTACTCGGGGGGCGGATGGGGTGAAAAACTGTTTTTT. Its protein is CASSYSGGGWGEKLFF.

This clonotype has just a few counts. V usage is TRBV9 and J usage is TRBJ2-2; 8 bases line up with TRBD2. Germline V gene lookup returns CDR1 SGDLS and CDR2 YYNGEE. Germline trimming cut 0 bases from V and 6 bases from J; bases unmatched to any gene: 13. The CDR3 is 18 residues long. This chain's CDR3 is CASSVAPGGDRRAGELFF. The CDR3 DNA follows: TGTGCCAGCAGCGTAGCTCCCGGGGGGGACCGTCGTGCCGGGGAGCTGTTTTTT.

Many counts were recorded for this clonotype. This chain links TRBV12-3 or TRBV12-4 with TRBJ1-2, with 7 positions matching TRBD1. The CDR3 totals 12 residues. V trimming: 6 bases; J trimming: 5 bases; junction bases outside the gene matches: 3. The CDR3 coding sequence is TGTGCCAGCAGCGGACAGGATTATGGCTACACCTTC. Amino acids: CASSGQDYGYTF.

The V call is TRBV5-4, the J call TRBJ2-4; 8 bases fit TRBD2. The V segment lost 1 base and the J segment 5 bases; nucleotides outside the gene matches: 8. The CDR3 covers 16 residues. The V gene's germline CDR1 is SGHNT and CDR2 YYREEE (reference sequence). CDR3 bases: TGTGCCAGCAGCTTGTCGGGGGGGCAACATGAAAACATTCAGTACTTC. This codes for CASSLSGGQHENIQYF.

Only a few counts were recorded for this clonotype. This chain uses TRBV6-2 or TRBV6-3 with TRBJ2-7; D uncertain. With 8 bases removed from V and 4 bases from J, the gap between germline ends came to 21 bases. In germline, CDR1 is MNHEY, CDR2 SVGEGT. CDR3 length: 15 residues. The CDR3: CASSIGSPVLYEQYF. The CDR3, as DNA: TGTGCCAGCTCAATTGGCTCTCCGGTGTTGTACGAGCAGTACTTC.

This clonotype appeared a few times. This chain joins TRBV6-2 or TRBV6-3 and TRBJ2-7, with D hard to call. The CDR3 has 12 residues. Germline CDR1 is MNHEY and CDR2 is SVGEGT. V was clipped by 0 bases and J by 13 bases, with 13 bases between them. CDR3 DNA: TGTGCCAGCAGTTACTCGGGTGGAAAATGTTACGTC. Translated: CASSYSGGKCYV.

This sequence joins TRBV7-9 and TRBJ1-2; no definite D call. V dropped 5 bases and J dropped 2 bases, with 12 bases sitting between them. Germline V gives CDR1 SEHNR, CDR2 FQNEAQ (reference sequence). This CDR3 contains 14 residues. Here the CDR3 DNA reads TGTGCCAGCAGCCGACGGACGGTAAACTATGGCTACACCTTC. Its protein is CASSRRTVNYGYTF.

This chain links TRBV7-9 with TRBJ2-2; D ambiguous. There are 14 residues in the CDR3. CDR1 SEHNR and CDR2 FQNEAQ come from the germline V gene (reference sequence). Trimming took 3 bases from V and 6 from J, leaving 11 bases between them. The DNA for the CDR3 is TGTGCCAGCAGCTTCGTAAACAGCCCCGGGGAGCTGTTTTTT. Its protein is CASSFVNSPGELFF.

V gene TRBV6-6 combines with J gene TRBJ1-1; D is perhaps TRBD1 (5 bases). The CDR3 is made up of 13 amino acids. V dropped 5 bases and J dropped 7 bases, with 14 bases sitting between them. Germline assignment: CDR1 MNHNY and CDR2 SVGAGI (reference sequence). CDR3 amino acids: CASSRGDGYEAFF. As DNA, the CDR3 is TGTGCCAGCAGTCGGGGCGACGGTTATGAAGCTTTCTTT.

This chain joins TRBV9 and TRBJ1-5; 7 bases fit TRBD1. The V gene end was trimmed by 4 bases and the J gene end by 9 bases; junction bases not matched to a gene: 10. From germline, CDR1 is SGDLS and CDR2 YYNGEE. The CDR3 contains 14 residues. Written as DNA, the CDR3 is TGTGCCAGCAGCTCCACGCCAGGGGGGAGGCCCCAGCATTTT. Translation: CASSSTPGGRPQHF.

The V call is TRBV12-5, the J call TRBJ2-1; D is undetermined. V lost 5 bases and J 7 bases, leaving 9 bases between the germline ends. The CDR3 consists of 12 residues. Germline loops: CDR1 LGHNT, CDR2 FRNRAP. CDR3 bases: TGTGCTAGTGGTCCTCGCCCGAATGAGCAGTTCTTC. This sequence encodes CASGPRPNEQFF.

V gene TRBV20-1 combines with J gene TRBJ1-6; 8 positions match TRBD1. Germline V gene sequence: CDR1 DFQATT, CDR2 SNEGSKA (reference sequence). Germline trimming cut 3 bases from V and 8 bases from J; bases unmatched to any gene: 9. The CDR3 covers 15 residues. The CDR3 region has the DNA TGCAGTGCTAGGGATCGGGGGACAGGTGATTCACCCCTCCACTTT. It encodes CSARDRGTGDSPLHF.

In this sample, this clonotype turned up a few times. The V and J genes are TRBV5-1 and TRBJ2-1; TRBD2 agrees at 7 bases. The CDR3 has 13 residues. Trimming cost V 3 bases and J 5 bases; bases outside gene matches: 2. Germline CDR1 SGHRS, CDR2 YFSETQ. CDR3 nucleotide sequence: TGCGCCAGCAGCTGGGGGGGTGACAATGAGCAGTTCTTC. Protein: CASSWGGDNEQFF.

This clonotype was counted between two and nine times. The chain carries TRBV4-3 and TRBJ1-2, with D unclear. The germline V gene has CDR1 LGHNA and CDR2 YSLEER. The CDR3 is 16 amino acids. The V gene lost 0 bases and the J gene lost 1 base, with 12 bases spanning the gap. The CDR3 DNA sequence: TGCGCCAGCAGCCAAGATCTGGGCCAGGATAACTATGGCTACACCTTC. It codes for CASSQDLGQDNYGYTF.

This clonotype was detected only a few times. This chain uses TRBV5-1 with TRBJ1-2, with 8 bases aligning to TRBD1. The CDR3 runs 14 residues. The V segment lost 1 base and the J segment 7 bases; nucleotides outside the gene matches: 6. Germline values: CDR1 SGHRS, CDR2 YFSETQ. The CDR3 region has the DNA TGCGCCAGCAGCTTGCCAGGGGGCGAAAGTGGCTACACCTTC. Amino acids: CASSLPGGESGYTF.

The V gene is TRBV24-1, the J gene TRBJ2-3, with D perhaps assigned TRBD1 or TRBD2 (5 bases each). Germline assignment: CDR1 KGHDR and CDR2 SFDVKD. This CDR3 is 16 amino acids long. The ends were cut back, 2 bases at V and 0 bases at J, with 11 bases in the middle. The DNA of the CDR3 is TGTGCCACCAGTGATTCCGGGACCTCTAGCACAGATACGCAGTATTTT. Amino acids: CATSDSGTSSTDTQYF.

This rearrangement joins TRBV27 to TRBJ1-2, with D uncertain. Germline V lookup: CDR1 MNHEY, CDR2 SMNVEV (reference sequence). The CDR3 totals 10 residues. Trimming shortened V by 5 bases and J by 6 bases, and 4 bases separated the two germline ends. CDR3 residues: CASSPHGYTF. As DNA, the CDR3 is TGTGCCAGCAGTCCACATGGCTACACCTTC.

This clonotype occurred a few times. This rearrangement joins TRBV7-2 to TRBJ2-1, with no clear D. V shed 4 bases and J shed 8 bases, with 12 bases lying between them. Germline V gene lookup returns CDR1 SGHTA and CDR2 FQGNSA. This CDR3 has 13 amino acids. CDR3 residues: CASSSWDLDEQFF. In DNA, the CDR3 is TGTGCCAGCAGCTCATGGGATCTGGATGAGCAGTTCTTC.

This clonotype turned up a few times. The CDR3 bases are TGTGCCAGCAGCCCACGGGGGGTCCCAACAGATACGCAGTATTTT. Translating gives CASSPRGVPTDTQYF. V and J are TRBV27 and TRBJ2-3, with TRBD2 matching over 7 bases. CDR3 length: 15 residues. Trimming at V came to 6 bases and at J to 3 bases, leaving 9 bases not matched to a gene. Germline V lookup: CDR1 MNHEY, CDR2 SMNVEV (reference sequence).

This clonotype was seen more than once but under ten times. This chain links TRBV7-9 with TRBJ2-3; TRBD1 might be the D (6 bases). The CDR3 runs to 15 residues. Trimming pared 4 bases from V and 4 bases from J, leaving 15 bases between. The germline gives CDR1 SEHNR, CDR2 FQNEAQ (reference sequence). The CDR3 sequence: CASSSPSAGADTQYF. The DNA of the CDR3 is TGTGCCAGCAGCTCCCCCTCGGCAGGGGCAGATACGCAGTATTTT.

This clonotype was recorded many times. V usage is TRBV5-1 and J usage is TRBJ2-7; 10 bases map to TRBD1. The CDR3 is 15 amino acids. J lost 3 bases, V lost 4 bases, and 7 bases had no gene match. Per the germline V gene, CDR1 is SGHRS and CDR2 is YFSETQ. CDR3 sequence reads: CASSTGTGVIYEQYF. The CDR3 DNA sequence: TGCGCCAGCAGCACAGGGACAGGGGTCATCTACGAGCAGTACTTC.